These 11 T cell receptor beta chains share one sample of origin, sequenced in a study of T cell changes during pregnancy in multiple sclerosis. Produced via immunoSEQ multiplex PCR; TCRdb's table is partial and in-frame only. The sample shows about 120,000 clones, approximately 93% of them seen only once. Sample: peripheral blood, taken before pregnancy. All receptors derive from a female donor with multiple sclerosis, enrolled in a pregnancy study.

This rearrangement joins TRBV5-1 to TRBJ2-3; 9 nucleotides line up with TRBD2. Trimming cost V 4 bases and J 6 bases; bases outside gene matches: 18. The CDR3 length is 18 residues. The V gene's germline CDR1 is SGHRS and CDR2 YFSETQ. CDR3 protein: CASSQKKAGGPPFDTQYF. The DNA for the CDR3 is TGCGCCAGCAGCCAAAAAAAAGCGGGGGGTCCTCCTTTTGATACGCAGTATTTT.

This chain joins TRBV7-9 and TRBJ2-3; 8 nucleotides match TRBD1. CDR1 and CDR2 (germline): SEHNR, FQNEAQ (reference sequence). The junction had 16 bases not matched to a gene; V was cut back by 11 bases and J by 3 bases. The CDR3 loop spans 16 amino acids. The CDR3 sequence is CAGVGAGQAGTDTQYF. The CDR3, as DNA: TGTGCCGGCGTCGGGGCGGGACAGGCCGGGACAGATACGCAGTATTTT.

Only one count was recorded for this clone. Written as DNA, the CDR3 is TGTGCCAGTAGTTGGACAGGGCATCAGCCCCAGCATTTT. This encodes CASSWTGHQPQHF. V is TRBV19 and J is TRBJ1-5, with TRBD1 matching over 8 bases. The germline gives CDR1 LNHDA, CDR2 SQIVND (reference sequence). The CDR3 covers 13 residues. Trimming took 5 bases from V and 5 from J; bases not matched to a gene: 2.

The rearrangement joins TRBV9 to TRBJ2-2; TRBD2 matches at 7 bases. Losses at the gene ends were 0 bases for V and 5 bases for J; bases not matched to a gene: 7. Per the germline V gene, CDR1 is SGDLS and CDR2 is YYNGEE. The CDR3 extends over 16 amino acids. CDR3 loop: CASSVGDGRRTGELFF. As DNA, the CDR3 is TGTGCCAGCAGCGTAGGCGACGGGAGGAGGACCGGGGAGCTGTTTTTT.

This chain joins TRBV27 and TRBJ2-1; 8 bases agree with TRBD2. The CDR3 totals 16 residues. Germline lookup yields CDR1 MNHEY and CDR2 SMNVEV (reference sequence). V was pared by 4 bases and J by 3 bases, with 8 bases of the junction left unmatched. The CDR3 sequence: CASSYRSGSGYNEQFF. CDR3 nucleotide sequence: TGTGCCAGCAGTTATAGGAGCGGGAGCGGCTACAATGAGCAGTTCTTC.

The chain employs TRBV27 and TRBJ2-1; TRBD2 matches 8 bases. J lost 6 bases, V lost 2 bases, and 6 bases had no gene match. Germline V gene data show CDR1 as MNHEY and CDR2 as SMNVEV (reference sequence). This CDR3 is 15 amino acids long. The CDR3 DNA is TGTGCCAGCAGTTTAATCGGGAGGGGTCTCAATGAGCAGTTCTTC. Residues: CASSLIGRGLNEQFF.

The chain uses TRBV15 and TRBJ1-2, with unresolved D. The CDR3 consists of 9 residues. The ends were cut back, 8 bases at V and 6 bases at J, with 4 bases in the middle. Germline CDR1 LNHNV, CDR2 YYDKDF (reference sequence). CDR3 in amino acids: CATGHGYTF. For the CDR3, the DNA is TGTGCCACCGGCCATGGCTACACCTTC.

The chain links TRBV5-4 to TRBJ2-1; 8 positions match TRBD1. With 2 bases clipped from V and 0 bases from J, the junction kept 4 bases outside the gene matches. Germline-derived CDR1 and CDR2 are SGHNT and YYREEE (reference sequence). The CDR3 sequence is 16 residues long. In nucleotides, the CDR3 is TGTGCCAGCAGCTTACGGACAGGGAGCTCCTACAATGAGCAGTTCTTC. Amino acid sequence: CASSLRTGSSYNEQFF.

The rearrangement joins TRBV5-4 to TRBJ2-3, with D possibly matching TRBD2 (6 bases). Germline V gene sequence: CDR1 SGHNT, CDR2 YYREEE (reference sequence). The CDR3 length is 12 residues. V was cut by 4 bases and J by 6 bases, with 9 bases left in between. Here the CDR3 DNA reads TGTGCCAGCAGCCGACGGGGGGATACGCAGTATTTT. This sequence encodes CASSRRGDTQYF.

The J gene is TRBJ2-2, the V gene TRBV15; maybe TRBD1 (6 bases). Germline assignment: CDR1 LNHNV and CDR2 YYDKDF (reference sequence). The CDR3 is 15 amino acids. Trimming left V 1 base short and J 4 bases short, with 10 bases between. In nucleotides, the CDR3 is TGTGCCACCAGCAGAGGACAGGTGACCACCGGGGAGCTGTTTTTT. Translated, it gives CATSRGQVTTGELFF.

The rearrangement uses TRBV30 and TRBJ1-2; D is possibly TRBD1 (5 bases). There are 14 residues in the CDR3. Per germline, CDR1 GTSNPN and CDR2 SVGIG (reference sequence). V was trimmed by 0 bases and J by 8 bases, leaving 16 bases between them. In DNA form, the CDR3 reads TGTGCCTGGAGTGTACTGCGGGGCGTGGAAGGCTACACCTTC. It translates to CAWSVLRGVEGYTF.